The 4 T cell receptor beta chains in this list originate from one sample, sequenced in a study of shared clonotypes between healthy human individuals. TCRdb's copy holds only in-frame clones and misses some; the assay was immunoSEQ multiplex PCR. The repertoire includes 660,000 or so clones, about 96% of them detected once, and approximately 0.12% sits in the top ten. CD45RO negativity and positive selection for CCR7 defined naive CD8 cells, a population that excluded terminally differentiated effector memory CD45RA+ cells. Sequenced: naive CD8+ T cells sorted from blood. Receptors originate from a woman aged 25-40 years in good health.

V and J are TRBV5-5 and TRBJ2-3, with 10 positions matching TRBD2. The CDR3 runs to 15 residues. The germline V gene encodes CDR1 SGHKS and CDR2 YYEKEE (reference sequence). After removal of 0 bases from V and 3 bases from J, the junction contained 1 base not matched to a gene. CDR3 nucleotide sequence: TGTGCCAGCAGCTTGGGGACTAGCGGAACAGATACGCAGTATTTT. Protein product: CASSLGTSGTDTQYF. Complete variable domain (other parts from reference TRBV5-5 and TRBJ2-3): DAGVTQSPTHLIKTRGQQVTLRCSPISGHKSVSWYQQVLGQGPQFIFQYYEKEERGRGNFPDRFSARQFPNYSSELNVNALLLGDSALYLCASSLGTSGTDTQYFGPGTRLTVL.

The chain recombines TRBV2 with TRBJ2-7; the D is unclear. The CDR3 has 11 residues. The germline V and J ends were trimmed by 5 bases and 3 bases, with 5 bases remaining between them. CDR1 SNHLY and CDR2 FYNNEI come from the germline V gene. The CDR3 here is CASSSDYEQYF. CDR3 DNA sequence: TGTGCCAGCAGTTCCGACTACGAGCAGTACTTC.

The J gene is TRBJ2-7, the V gene TRBV7-2, with 10 bases lining up with TRBD2. The germline gives CDR1 SGHTA, CDR2 FQGNSA. V shed 5 bases, J shed 5 bases, and the junction held 9 bases outside the gene matches. CDR3 length: 15 amino acids. CDR3 coding DNA: TGTGCCAGCAGCCCCCTCCCTAGCGGGAGTCACGAGCAGTACTTC. This translates into CASSPLPSGSHEQYF.

DNA for the CDR3: TGTGCCAGCAGCCCTATACCGGGACAGATTTATAACACTGAAGCTTTCTTT. Translation: CASSPIPGQIYNTEAFF. The chain combines TRBV11-2 with TRBJ1-1; 7 nucleotides line up with TRBD1. J gave up 2 bases and V 5 bases, and 14 bases lay outside the gene matches. Germline V CDR1 and CDR2: SGHAT, FQNNGV. This CDR3 is 17 amino acids long.